These 2 T cell receptor beta chains share one sample of origin, sequenced in a study of regulatory T cells in long-lasting Graves disease. Time point meaning: newly diagnosed GD, antithyroid drugs for less than 3 months. RNA extracted from PBMCs served as the sequencing template. Libraries of TCR beta came from iRepertoire HTBI primers plus Arm-PCR of CDR3 regions. Via MiXCR, TCRdb re-called the multiplex PCR reads, giving one row per CDR3 protein. The table includes hundreds of thousands of distinct CDR3 sequences, roughly 15% detected once. The data also belong to a second study, concerning T cells in Graves' hyperthyroidism and ophthalmopathy.

Sample: peripheral blood mononuclear cells (PBMCs), taken at new diagnosis, from a patient treated with antithyroid drugs. The receptors were sampled from a woman aged 40-65 years with Graves disease.

This clonotype came up many times. V gene TRBV20-1 combines with J gene TRBJ2-2; no firm D call. CDR3 size: 13 residues. Germline V gives CDR1 DFQATT, CDR2 SNEGSKA (reference sequence). The ends were cut back, 1 base at V and 6 bases at J, with 9 bases in the middle. CDR3 nucleotides: TGCAGTGCTAGAGTAGCTGGGGCCGGGGAGCTGTTTTTT. Protein sequence: CSARVAGAGELFF.

This clonotype was counted ten times or more. The genes are TRBV27 and TRBJ1-1, with 7 bases fitting TRBD1. Germline CDR1 MNHEY, CDR2 SMNVEV (reference sequence). The CDR3 loop spans 16 amino acids. V shed 4 bases, J shed 0 bases, and the junction held 8 bases outside the gene matches. The chain's CDR3 is CASSSKQGRVNTEAFF. CDR3 sequence (DNA): TGTGCCAGCAGTTCTAAACAGGGGAGGGTGAACACTGAAGCTTTCTTT.